This T cell receptor beta chain was captured by sequencing in a study of T cells in Graves' hyperthyroidism and ophthalmopathy. Findings of the study overall: Most thyroid clonotypes that were expanded above 0.001 also turned up in blood. With a median lead of 6.5 months before onset, the model predicted ophthalmopathy.

Diagnoses were established using clinical symptoms, serum thyroxine and TRAb, thyroid ultrasound and orbital computed tomography. The PBMCs studied were ones that came from about 10 ml fresh peripheral blood. Trimming shortened V by 0 bases and J by 6 bases, and 15 bases separated the two germline ends. Germline lookup yields CDR1 KGHSH and CDR2 LQKENI. CDR3 length: 16 residues. Amplified TCR beta CDR3 regions derived from RNA transcripts. When the TCR CDR3 underwent first-round RT-PCR, the HTBI primer set was used. A single record per CDR3 protein comes from TCRdb applying MiXCR to the multiplex PCR reads. Altogether hundreds of thousands of distinct CDR3 sequences are present, 15% to 20% being singletons, with the ten largest covering 16%. This clonotype was seen at least ten times. What it binds is not known.

The J gene is TRBJ2-1, the V gene TRBV18; D may be TRBD1 (6 bases). The receptor was derived from a woman between 45 and 65 years old with Graves' hyperthyroidism that later progressed to Graves' ophthalmopathy. The sample comprised blood. The CDR3, as DNA: TGTGCCAGCTCACCACCCGGCAGGGGCTCATCCAATGAGCAGTTCTTC. Protein product: CASSPPGRGSSNEQFF.